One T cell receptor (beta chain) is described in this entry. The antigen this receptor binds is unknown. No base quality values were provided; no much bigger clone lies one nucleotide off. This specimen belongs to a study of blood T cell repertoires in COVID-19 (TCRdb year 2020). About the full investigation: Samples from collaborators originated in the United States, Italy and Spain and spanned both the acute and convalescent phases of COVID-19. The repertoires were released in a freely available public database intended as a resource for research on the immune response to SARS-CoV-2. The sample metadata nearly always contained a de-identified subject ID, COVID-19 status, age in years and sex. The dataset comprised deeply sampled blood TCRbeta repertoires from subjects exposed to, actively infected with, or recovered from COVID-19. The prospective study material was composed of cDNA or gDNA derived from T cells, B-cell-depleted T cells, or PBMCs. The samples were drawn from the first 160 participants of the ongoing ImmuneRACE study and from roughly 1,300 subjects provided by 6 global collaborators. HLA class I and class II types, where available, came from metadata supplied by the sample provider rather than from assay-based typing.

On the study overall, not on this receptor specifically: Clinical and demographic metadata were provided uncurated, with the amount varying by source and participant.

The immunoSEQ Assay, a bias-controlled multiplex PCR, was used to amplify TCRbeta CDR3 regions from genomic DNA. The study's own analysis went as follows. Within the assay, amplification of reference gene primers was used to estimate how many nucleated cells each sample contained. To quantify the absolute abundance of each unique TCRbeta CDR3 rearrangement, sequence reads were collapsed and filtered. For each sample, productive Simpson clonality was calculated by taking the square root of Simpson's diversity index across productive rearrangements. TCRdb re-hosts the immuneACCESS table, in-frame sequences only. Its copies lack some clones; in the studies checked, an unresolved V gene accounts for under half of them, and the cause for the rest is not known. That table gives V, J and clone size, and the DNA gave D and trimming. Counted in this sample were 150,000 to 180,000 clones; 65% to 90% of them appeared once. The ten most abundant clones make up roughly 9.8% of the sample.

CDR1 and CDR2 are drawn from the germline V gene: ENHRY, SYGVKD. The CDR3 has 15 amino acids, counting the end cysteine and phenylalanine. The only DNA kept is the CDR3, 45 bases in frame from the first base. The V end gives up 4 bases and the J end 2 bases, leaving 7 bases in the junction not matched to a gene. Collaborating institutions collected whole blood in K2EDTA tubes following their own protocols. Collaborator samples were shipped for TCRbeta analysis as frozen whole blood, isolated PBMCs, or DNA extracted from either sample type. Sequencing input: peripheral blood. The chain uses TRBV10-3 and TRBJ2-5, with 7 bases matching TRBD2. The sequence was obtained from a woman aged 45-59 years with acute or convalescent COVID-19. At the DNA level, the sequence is TGTGCCATCAGTGCGGGGGGATTGGGGCAAGAGACCCAGTACTTC. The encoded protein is CAISAGGLGQETQYF.